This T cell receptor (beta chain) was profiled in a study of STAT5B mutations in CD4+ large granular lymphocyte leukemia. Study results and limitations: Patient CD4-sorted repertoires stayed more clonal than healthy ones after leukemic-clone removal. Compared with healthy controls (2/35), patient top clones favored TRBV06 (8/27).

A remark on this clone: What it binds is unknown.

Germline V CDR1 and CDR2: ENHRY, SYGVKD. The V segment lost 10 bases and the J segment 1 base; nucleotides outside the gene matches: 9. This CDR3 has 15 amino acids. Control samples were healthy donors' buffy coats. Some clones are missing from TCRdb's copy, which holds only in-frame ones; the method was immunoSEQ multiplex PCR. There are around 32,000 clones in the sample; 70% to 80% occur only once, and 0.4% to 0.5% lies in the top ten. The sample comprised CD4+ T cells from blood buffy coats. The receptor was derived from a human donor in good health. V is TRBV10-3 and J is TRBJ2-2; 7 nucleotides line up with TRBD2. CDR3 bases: TGTGCCACGGGGAGGGTCCCGGGGAACACCGGGGAGCTGTTTTTT. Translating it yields CATGRVPGNTGELFF.